The present entry profiles one T cell receptor beta chain with its context. Its target is unknown. Total RNA amounting to around 450 ng was the source from which TCR beta cDNA was made with a constant-region primer. Three rounds of nested multiplex PCR with slightly modified ARM-PCR produced TCR beta libraries. The two initial PCR rounds, around 11 cycles each, used TRBV1-TRBV30 forward and C-beta reverse primers. TCRdb recomputed calls from the multiplex PCR reads with MiXCR, one row per CDR3 protein. The sample holds 310,000 or so distinct CDR3 sequences, almost 65% seen once. The germline V gene encodes CDR1 MNHNS and CDR2 SASEGT. The V gene end was trimmed by 0 bases and the J gene end by 3 bases; junction bases not matched to a gene: 4. The CDR3 totals 15 residues. This entry is derived from a study of tumor-infiltrating lymphocytes in primary liver carcinoma. The overall study: Patients comprised men and women whose ages fell between 30 and 69 years. Points from the study as a whole: Overlap between tumor regions exceeded overlap of tumor with adjacent tissue or blood.

Blood RNA originated from unsorted whole blood, with germline DNA additionally extracted. Those patients suffered from chronic HBV infection and were treatment-naive. The source material was peripheral blood. The chain carries TRBV6-1 and TRBJ2-7; TRBD1 matches 8 bases. The sequence came from a man aged 35-49 years with primary liver carcinoma and hepatitis B virus infection. The DNA of the CDR3 is TGTGCCAGCAGTGAAGCCTGGACAGGGTTCTACGAGCAGTACTTC. Its translation: CASSEAWTGFYEQYF.